The clone carrying this TCR beta chain was picked up one time. The data derive from a study of cytotoxic CD8 clonotypes in ibrutinib-treated CLL. V was shortened by 2 bases and J by 5 bases, with 16 bases between the two germline ends. Germline-derived CDR1 and CDR2 are LNHDA and SQIVND (reference sequence). This CDR3 has 15 residues. The repertoire was sequenced with immunoSEQ multiplex PCR; TCRdb's copy has only in-frame clones and lacks some. The sample has about 68,000 clones, 68% seen once; the top ten hold around 5.8%. The starting material was PBMCs, obtained after 12 months of ibrutinib treatment. The V and J genes are TRBV19 and TRBJ2-7; weak D call: TRBD2 (7 bases). This TCR came from a human donor with chronic lymphocytic leukemia. DNA of the CDR3: TGTGCCAGTAGTATAATCCGGGGGGCGCGGGACGAGCAGTACTTC. Its protein product is CASSIIRGARDEQYF.